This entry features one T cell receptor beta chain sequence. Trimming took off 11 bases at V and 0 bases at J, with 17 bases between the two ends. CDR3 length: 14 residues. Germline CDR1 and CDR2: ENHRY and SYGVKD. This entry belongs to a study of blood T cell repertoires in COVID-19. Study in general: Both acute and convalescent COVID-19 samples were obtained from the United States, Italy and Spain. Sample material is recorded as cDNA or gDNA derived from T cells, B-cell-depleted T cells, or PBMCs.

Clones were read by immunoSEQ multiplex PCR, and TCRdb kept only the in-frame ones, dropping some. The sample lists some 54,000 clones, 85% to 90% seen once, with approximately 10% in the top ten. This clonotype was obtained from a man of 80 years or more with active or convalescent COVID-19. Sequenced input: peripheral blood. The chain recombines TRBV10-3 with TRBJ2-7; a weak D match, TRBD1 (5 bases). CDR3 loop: CAAQSPGNSYEQYF. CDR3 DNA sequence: TGTGCCGCCCAATCTCCAGGGAACTCCTACGAGCAGTACTTC.